The present T cell receptor (beta chain) was sequenced within a study of shared clonotypes between healthy human individuals. Across the whole study: The donors, a couple of women and a few men, were aged 18 to 49.

Note on this clone: Its antigen is currently unknown.

Findings and caveats of the study: Rarefaction demonstrated incomplete sorted-subset sequencing despite large depth.

Repertoires were generated with immunoSEQ multiplex PCR, while TCRdb's copy carries only in-frame clones and drops some. The sample carries approximately 2.1 million clones, approximately 93% recorded once. V lost 7 bases and J lost 6, with 18 bases in between. The length of the CDR3 is 14 residues. In germline, CDR1 is SGHVS, CDR2 FNYEAQ. This sequence was found in a man between 18 and 29 years old in good health. Some clones in this sample may be carry-over from other donors' samples. The rearrangement uses TRBV7-6 and TRBJ2-5; a possible D gene is TRBD2 (6 bases). The sequenced material came from naive CD4+ T cells from PBMCs. Indicated subset: CD45RA+ positively selected. The CDR3 nucleotides read TGTGCCAGCACTCTAAATGGCGGGGTAAAGACCCAGTACTTC. The encoded protein is CASTLNGGVKTQYF.